This TCR beta chain emerged from a study of T cell clones after liver transplantation (dated by TCRdb to about 2019). Context from the whole study: The samples were obtained from ITN030ST, a randomized trial that attempted immunosuppression withdrawal within 2 years after liver transplantation. Blood samples were collected pre-transplant, then pre-randomization ahead of withdrawal, and finally post-randomization once withdrawal had either been completed or failed. Subjects received no induction therapy and standard immunosuppression until randomization at 12-24 months post-transplant. As an antigen-independent comparator for donor-reactive sequences, third party-reactive TCRbeta sequences were also identified from pre-transplant MLRs. After a pre-transplant mixed lymphocyte reaction, TCRbeta sequencing was used to pinpoint donor-reactive T cell clones, which were subsequently tracked in post-transplant blood. A cohort of 8 liver transplant recipients was studied, of whom 3 were classified as tolerant and 5 as non-tolerant. Three of the eight recipients were HCV-positive; the others were transplanted for non-autoimmune, non-viral indications. Tolerance was defined as complete withdrawal of immunosuppression for at least one year without a rise in liver enzymes beyond twice the upper limit of normal. Broad study findings and their caveats: When repertoire turnover was taken into account, detection of donor-reactive sequences was significantly reduced in 7 of 8 subjects for CD4 and in 8 of 8 subjects for CD8. Low numbers of available donor cells limited the measurable donor-reactive repertoire in a couple of subjects. Because of small, heterogeneous patient numbers and non-standardized post-transplant time points, the conclusions were only preliminary. Donor-reactive sequences declined more than third party-reactive ones, suggesting partial antigen-specific deletion unrelated to withdrawal success. In 5 of 8 subjects, circulating donor-reactive CD4 TCRbeta sequences decreased significantly after transplant, regardless of tolerance or HCV status. Because allograft tissue specimens were not available, migration of donor-reactive T cells into the graft, rather than deletion, may have occurred.

Using immunoSEQ, frozen genomic DNA was subjected to high-throughput TCRbeta CDR3 sequencing, a process that included PCR amplification, mapping, bias correction and internal controls. As for the original processing: Productive rearrangements were retained, and unique TCRbeta sequences were defined by the CDR3 nucleotide sequence together with the V and J gene. For a sequence to be called donor-reactive, it needed a frequency of at least 0.01% and at least 5-fold expansion in CFSE-low cells compared with unstimulated pre-transplant cells. Minimum frequency thresholds were set for each subject on the basis of the unstimulated sample with the lowest template count, so that a detection power of at least 90% was ensured. Jensen-Shannon divergence between the top 1000 TCRbeta sequences after and before transplant was used to measure repertoire turnover. Changes in detection of donor-reactive sequences were assessed with two-sided Fisher's exact tests. The source is immuneACCESS, and TCRdb retained only in-frame sequences with V and J called. Part of the clones is not carried over; for the studies checked, unresolved V genes explain less than half of this, and the remainder is unexplained. The DNA gave D and trimming, while V, J and clone size come from that table. Present in this sample are about 16,000 clones, over 90% of which were seen just once. The ten most abundant clones make up approximately 50% of the sample.

Interpreted using the paper, the time point label stands for: pre-transplant. Thawed unstimulated PBMCs were stained for CD3, CD4 and CD8 and FACS-sorted into CD3+CD4+ and CD3+CD8+ populations. All 8 studied subjects were randomized to immunosuppression withdrawal. The Qiagen DNeasy Blood and Tissue Kit was used for genomic DNA isolation. Here V drops 4 bases and J drops 2 bases, and the junction holds 14 bases not matched to any gene. The germline V gene yields SNHLY for CDR1 and FYNNEI for CDR2. The cysteine opens and the phenylalanine closes a CDR3 of 20 amino acids. Of the read, only the CDR3 DNA is kept; its 60 bases are in frame from base 1. A remark on this clone: Which antigen it targets is not known. Qualities for individual bases were not recorded, and no much larger clone is one base off.

The clonotype comes from a human donor who received a liver transplant. The V and J genes are TRBV2 and TRBJ2-3, and 14 bases in between align with TRBD2. The sequenced sample was CD8+ T cells from blood, obtained before liver transplant. The CDR3 reads as follows: CASSVPSGLAGVGITDTQYF. The sequence in DNA is TGTGCCAGCAGTGTACCCTCGGGACTAGCGGGGGTTGGTATCACAGATACGCAGTATTTT. With the portions outside the CDR3 filled from the reference TRBV2 and TRBJ2-3 genes, the complete variable region becomes EPEVTQTPSHQVTQMGQEVILRCVPISNHLYFYWYRQILGQKVEFLVSFYNNEISEKSEIFDDQFSVERPDGSNFTLKIRSTKLEDSAMYFCASSVPSGLAGVGITDTQYFGPGTRLTVL.